The next 21 T cell receptor beta chains were all read from a single sample in a study of OX40 agonist ivuxolimab in advanced cancers. The library was generated by the immunoSEQ multiplex PCR assay. This is the immuneACCESS table as TCRdb keeps it, with only in-frame sequences that have V and J called. A part of the clones is gone; compared with another copy, unresolved V genes explain less than half, and the rest is unexplained. In this sample the table shows about 53,000 clones, 84% of which occur a single time. The top ten hold around 4.3% of the sample. Here the sequenced sample was CD4+ or CD8+ T cells sorted from blood, taken in a trial of the OX40 agonist ivuxolimab. These TCRs come from an adult with an advanced solid tumor such as melanoma, head and neck, liver or kidney cancer.

CDR3 sequence: CASSLSGRGQLYEQYF. The CDR3 nucleotides read TGTGCCAGCAGTTTATCGGGCAGGGGGCAACTCTACGAGCAGTACTTC. The V and J genes are TRBV27 and TRBJ2-7; 8 nucleotides line up with TRBD1. Germline values: CDR1 MNHEY, CDR2 SMNVEV (reference sequence). The CDR3 spans 16 residues. The V gene end was trimmed by 0 bases and the J gene end by 3 bases; junction bases not matched to a gene: 7.

The rearrangement links TRBV11-3 to TRBJ1-4, with 8 bases fitting TRBD1. Trimming removed 6 bases from V and 5 bases from J; junction bases left unmatched: 8. Germline loops: CDR1 SGHNT, CDR2 YENEEA. CDR3 length equals 15 residues. Written as DNA, the CDR3 is TGTGCCAGCAGGCAAACAGGGGGAGGAAATGAAAAACTGTTTTTT. It encodes CASRQTGGGNEKLFF.

This chain connects TRBV19 to TRBJ2-3; 9 bases match TRBD1. Germline V gene sequence: CDR1 LNHDA, CDR2 SQIVND (reference sequence). This CDR3 is 13 amino acids long. V lost 6 bases and J lost 3; bases outside the gene matches: 1. The CDR3 DNA is TGTGCCAGTAGGGGACAGGGTACAGATACGCAGTATTTT. Protein sequence: CASRGQGTDTQYF.

The V and J genes are TRBV30 and TRBJ2-1; TRBD1 matches at 7 bases. Germline loops: CDR1 GTSNPN, CDR2 SVGIG (reference sequence). The CDR3 has 14 residues. J lost 4 bases, V lost 4 bases, and 7 bases had no gene match. The CDR3 DNA reads TGTGCCTGGACTCCCGGGACAGCTTACAATGAGCAGTTCTTC. It yields the protein CAWTPGTAYNEQFF.

The chain links TRBV14 to TRBJ1-5; TRBD1 aligns across 9 bases. V lost 3 bases and J lost 7; bases outside the gene matches: 4. CDR1 and CDR2 (germline): SGHDN, FVKESK. This CDR3 region has 14 residues. In DNA, the CDR3 is TGTGCCAGCAGCCAGGGACAGGGAATACAGCCCCAGCATTTT. Protein sequence: CASSQGQGIQPQHF.

The rearrangement joins TRBV18 to TRBJ1-5; D gene ambiguous. The CDR3 consists of 16 residues. V dropped 2 bases and J dropped 0 bases, with 11 bases sitting between them. Germline V CDR1 and CDR2: KGHSH, LQKENI. CDR3 DNA: TGTGCCAGCTCACCAAACAGTCAGCATAGCAATCAGCCCCAGCATTTT. Protein: CASSPNSQHSNQPQHF.

CDR3 sequence (DNA): TGTGCCAGCAGTGGTTTAGGGGGGATGGGCATGTGGGAGCAGTACTTC. Protein sequence: CASSGLGGMGMWEQYF. This chain links TRBV6-1 with TRBJ2-7; D is perhaps TRBD1 or TRBD2 (6 bases each). The V and J ends lost 4 bases and 7 bases respectively, with 23 bases between them. The CDR3 runs 16 residues. CDR1 and CDR2 from the germline V gene are MNHNS and SASEGT.

The CDR3 DNA sequence: TGTGCCAGTAGCGCCCGGGTTAATTCACCCCTCCACTTT. Its protein is CASSARVNSPLHF. The gene calls are TRBV19 and TRBJ1-6; D is undetermined. The germline gives CDR1 LNHDA, CDR2 SQIVND (reference sequence). V was cut by 6 bases and J by 6 bases, with 9 bases left in between. The CDR3 covers 13 residues.

CDR3 DNA sequence: TGTGCCAGCAGCGTAGAGGTGACGGCCTCAGATACGCAGTATTTT. Translated: CASSVEVTASDTQYF. The chain uses TRBV9 and TRBJ2-3; D ambiguous. V was trimmed by 0 bases and J by 4 bases, leaving 12 bases between them. The length of the CDR3 is 15 residues. CDR1 and CDR2 (germline): SGDLS, YYNGEE.

The J gene is TRBJ2-2, the V gene TRBV9, with no clear D. The CDR3 covers 16 residues. The germline V gene encodes CDR1 SGDLS and CDR2 YYNGEE. Trimming cost V 3 bases and J 2 bases, with 14 bases left between them. This CDR3 reads CASSAPLAVNTGELFF. CDR3 DNA: TGTGCCAGCAGCGCCCCCCTCGCGGTAAACACCGGGGAGCTGTTTTTT.

About this clone itself: A junction boundary mismatches the germline segment, possibly from a read error. The chain links TRBV2 to TRBJ2-1; 8 bases agree with TRBD2. This CDR3 has 11 residues. Germline CDR1 and CDR2: SNHLY and FYNNEI. Here the CDR3 reads CASRSGTRSLF. The CDR3 region has the DNA TGTGCCAGCAGATCCGGGACTAGGTCTCTCTTC.

This clone was seen a few times. The chain links TRBV5-1 to TRBJ2-3; D is unresolved. V lost 4 bases to trimming and J lost 4 bases, with 13 bases between them. The germline V gene encodes CDR1 SGHRS and CDR2 YFSETQ. This CDR3 region has 14 residues. CDR3 nucleotide sequence: TGCGCCAGCAGCACCGGCCAACCATCAGATACGCAGTATTTT. Translated: CASSTGQPSDTQYF.

This chain joins TRBV21-1 and TRBJ2-7; the table's D call, TRBD2, was not checked against the DNA. TRBV21-1 constitutes a pseudogene. This CDR3 spans 13 amino acids. The CDR3 here is CASMCRERYEQYF. In nucleotides, the CDR3 is TGTGCCAGCATGTGTCGGGAGCGGTACGAGCAGTACTTC.

The chain joins TRBV7-2 to TRBJ2-3; no clear D gene. The CDR3 totals 16 residues. Deletions cut 1 base from V and 5 bases from J, with 16 bases between. Looked up from germline, CDR1 is SGHTA and CDR2 is FQGNSA. The CDR3 sequence is CASSLDMGYSGDTQYF. CDR3 DNA sequence: TGTGCCAGCAGCTTAGATATGGGCTACTCCGGAGATACGCAGTATTTT. The variable domain in full, completed from reference TRBV7-2 and TRBJ2-3, reads GAGVSQSPSNKVTEKGKDVELRCDPISGHTALYWYRQSLGQGLEFLIYFQGNSAPDKSGLPSDRFSAERTGGSVSTLTIQRTQQEDSAVYLCASSLDMGYSGDTQYFGPGTRLTVL.

This rearrangement joins TRBV7-2 to TRBJ1-5; D is possibly TRBD1 (6 bases). Germline values: CDR1 SGHTA, CDR2 FQGNSA. V dropped 8 bases and J dropped 3 bases, with 14 bases sitting between them. The CDR3 extends over 14 amino acids. CDR3 DNA sequence: TGTGCCAGCTCCCTGGGGGGCAACAATCAGCCCCAGCATTTT. Residues: CASSLGGNNQPQHF.

The chain carries TRBV7-8 and TRBJ2-3, with 7 positions matching TRBD2. Germline values: CDR1 SGHVS, CDR2 FQNEAQ. The CDR3 has 15 residues. V was pared by 1 base and J by 2 bases, with 3 bases of the junction left unmatched. The chain's CDR3 is CASSLVLAATDTQYF. CDR3 nucleotide sequence: TGTGCCAGCAGCTTAGTCCTAGCGGCCACAGATACGCAGTATTTT.

The chain employs TRBV6-5 and TRBJ2-1, with 8 positions matching TRBD2. The CDR3 loop spans 12 amino acids. The V and J ends lost 3 bases and 9 bases, in that order; junction bases with no gene match: 1. The germline V gene has CDR1 MNHEY and CDR2 SVGAGI. The CDR3 region is CASSYSGAEQFF. CDR3 nucleotide sequence: TGTGCCAGCAGTTATAGCGGGGCTGAGCAGTTCTTC.

The V gene is TRBV11-3, the J gene TRBJ2-1; D not resolved. The CDR3 is 15 amino acids. Germline V gives CDR1 SGHNT, CDR2 YENEEA. Deletions cut 0 bases from V and 5 bases from J, with 11 bases between. DNA of the CDR3: TGTGCCAGCAGCTTAGAAGGTCTATGGGACAATGAGCAGTTCTTC. Translated: CASSLEGLWDNEQFF.

About this clone: Other DNA sequences from this sample encode an identical CDR3 as well. V usage is TRBV5-4 and J usage is TRBJ1-1, with D perhaps TRBD1 (6 bases). Deletions cut 4 bases from V and 2 bases from J, with 12 bases between. CDR1 SGHNT and CDR2 YYREEE come from the germline V gene (reference sequence). The CDR3 runs to 14 residues. CDR3 protein: CASSQGQLNTEAFF. The CDR3 coding sequence is TGTGCCAGCAGCCAAGGACAGCTAAACACTGAAGCTTTCTTT.

This chain uses TRBV11-2 with TRBJ1-2, with a weak D call TRBD1 (5 bases). CDR3 length: 18 residues. V lost 3 bases to trimming and J lost 2 bases, with 22 bases between them. Germline-derived CDR1 and CDR2 are SGHAT and FQNNGV. The CDR3 nucleotides read TGTGCCAGCAGCTTTTTCCAAGGGAGGGCCAGGGAGAACTATGGCTACACCTTC. Encoded protein: CASSFFQGRARENYGYTF. Complete variable domain (other parts from reference TRBV11-2 and TRBJ1-2): EAGVAQSPRYKIIEKRQSVAFWCNPISGHATLYWYQQILGQGPKLLIQFQNNGVVDDSQLPKDRFSAERLKGVDSTLKIQPAKLEDSAVYLCASSFFQGRARENYGYTFGSGTRLTVV.

The chain recombines TRBV5-4 with TRBJ1-2; D is uncertain. The CDR3 length is 14 residues. CDR1 and CDR2 (germline): SGHNT, YYREEE (reference sequence). V was shortened by 0 bases and J by 2 bases, with 8 bases between the two germline ends. CDR3 nucleotide sequence: TGTGCCAGCAGCTTGGCGGGCAGAAACTATGGCTACACCTTC. Amino acids: CASSLAGRNYGYTF.